This TCR beta chain was sequenced in a study of Graves' ophthalmopathy and Graves' hyperthyroidism. Study in general: Before any treatment, peripheral blood was taken at the initial diagnosis.

The study, taken as a whole, reports: Sensitivity of approximately 88% and specificity of 65% to 83% were achieved when a 13-signature model separated ophthalmopathy from stable hyperthyroidism.

This clonotype was seen a few times. Its antigen is still unknown. CDR1 is SGHRS and CDR2 is YFSETQ in the germline V gene. The CDR3 extends over 18 amino acids. Losses at the gene ends were 4 bases for V and 0 bases for J; bases not matched to a gene: 5. The authors amplified TCR beta CDR3 regions from RNA transcripts. The workflow started with a first-round RT-PCR run with HTBI primers and then moved on to a second-round multiplex PCR. TCRdb re-analysed the multiplex PCR reads in MiXCR, keeping a single row per CDR3 protein. The table lists approximately 410,000 distinct CDR3 sequences, less than 20% of them singletons.

The gene calls are TRBV5-1 and TRBJ2-2; 14 bases are a match to TRBD2. This sequence originates from a woman in her late teens or twenties with stable Graves' hyperthyroidism. Specimen: peripheral blood. The CDR3 loop reads CASSPRLAGGTNTGELFF. The CDR3 nucleotides read TGCGCCAGCAGCCCTCGACTAGCGGGGGGGACGAACACCGGGGAGCTGTTTTTT.